The 13 T cell receptor beta chains given below trace back to one sample, sequenced in a study of PD-1 blockade in classical Hodgkin lymphoma. This table comes from immunoSEQ multiplex PCR, and its TCRdb copy is limited to in-frame clones, with some not included. The data contain 80,000 to 100,000 clones, approximately 94% of them singletons. Time point given: cycle 4 day 1 (C4D1), after six to seven weeks of nivolumab. Each and every patient relapsed after autologous stem cell transplantation, and patients got differing brentuximab vedotin exposure. This specimen consisted of peripheral blood mononuclear cells (PBMCs), obtained before the fourth cycle of nivolumab. The receptors were gathered from a human donor with classical Hodgkin lymphoma.

J is TRBJ1-2 and V is TRBV7-8, with 8 bases lining up with TRBD1. V was pared by 5 bases and J by 4 bases, with 18 bases of the junction left unmatched. Germline V gives CDR1 SGHVS, CDR2 FQNEAQ. This CDR3 is 18 amino acids long. CDR3 nucleotide sequence: TGTGCCAGCAGCACCTACCTCGGACAGGGAGGGACCTCCTATGGCTACACCTTC. It codes for CASSTYLGQGGTSYGYTF.

The genes are TRBV5-6 and TRBJ1-1; TRBD1 matches 11 bases. V lost 5 bases and J lost 5; bases outside the gene matches: 2. Per germline, CDR1 SGHDT and CDR2 YYEEEE. CDR3 length: 13 amino acids. The chain's CDR3 is CASSGDRGTEAFF. The CDR3 DNA reads as TGTGCCAGCAGTGGGGACAGGGGGACTGAAGCTTTCTTT.

The genes are TRBV10-2 and TRBJ2-7, with TRBD2 identical over 8 bases. The CDR3 extends over 15 amino acids. Trimming at V came to 4 bases and at J to 3 bases, leaving 8 bases not matched to a gene. The germline V gene has CDR1 WSHSY and CDR2 SAAADI. The CDR3 nucleotides read TGCGCCAGCAGTGCCTTAGCGGGGCCCGGCTACGAGCAGTACTTC. Its translation is CASSALAGPGYEQYF.

This rearrangement joins TRBV6-5 to TRBJ2-2; 8 bases match TRBD1. The V segment lost 6 bases and the J segment 4 bases; nucleotides outside the gene matches: 7. This CDR3 region has 15 residues. Germline assignment: CDR1 MNHEY and CDR2 SVGAGI. The CDR3 nucleotides are TGTGCCAGCAGCTACAGGGGGACTCTCACCGGGGAGCTGTTTTTT. Translating gives CASSYRGTLTGELFF.

The chain joins TRBV6-6 to TRBJ2-1, with a possible D match to TRBD1 (6 bases). The V gene's germline CDR1 is MNHNY and CDR2 SVGAGI (reference sequence). The length of the CDR3 is 16 residues. V lost 1 base and J lost 9, with 19 bases in between. The CDR3: CASSYWAGAAAGEQFF. The CDR3 nucleotides read TGTGCCAGCAGTTACTGGGCAGGGGCCGCAGCCGGTGAGCAGTTCTTC.

The table lists this clone with a count of one. The chain couples TRBV5-1 to TRBJ2-7; D ambiguous. V lost 2 bases and J lost 2, with 11 bases in between. Germline values: CDR1 SGHRS, CDR2 YFSETQ. The CDR3 loop spans 14 amino acids. CDR3 loop: CASSFPMSPYEQYF. Written as DNA, the CDR3 is TGCGCCAGCAGCTTCCCAATGTCCCCCTACGAGCAGTACTTC.

The chain joins TRBV25-1 to TRBJ2-5; a possible D gene is TRBD2 (5 bases). V lost 5 bases, J lost 2 bases, and 9 bases lay in between. CDR3 length: 13 amino acids. Germline CDR1 MGHDK, CDR2 SYGVNS. CDR3 coding DNA: TGTGCCAGCAGTCCACGGAGGCAAGAGACCCAGTACTTC. This sequence encodes CASSPRRQETQYF.

The chain is built from TRBV25-1 and TRBJ2-5, with unresolved D. CDR1 and CDR2 (germline): MGHDK, SYGVNS. The V gene lost 2 bases and the J gene lost 0 bases, with 4 bases spanning the gap. CDR3 size: 13 residues. CDR3 DNA: TGTGCCAGCAGTGAAATGTACCAAGAGACCCAGTACTTC. This gives the protein CASSEMYQETQYF.

This chain uses TRBV11-2 with TRBJ2-3, with no clear D. V dropped 3 bases and J dropped 1 base, with 11 bases sitting between them. CDR1 and CDR2 (germline): SGHAT, FQNNGV. The CDR3 runs 15 residues. CDR3 region: CASSFLGRGTDTQYF. For the CDR3, the DNA is TGTGCCAGCAGCTTTCTGGGCAGAGGCACAGATACGCAGTATTTT.

CDR3 nucleotide sequence: TGCGCCAGCACCCCGGGTGCGGCGGGAAGGTTTACCTACGAGCAGTACTTC. It codes for CASTPGAAGRFTYEQYF. This chain connects TRBV5-1 to TRBJ2-7; TRBD2 might be the D (6 bases). The CDR3 is made up of 17 amino acids. Germline assignment: CDR1 SGHRS and CDR2 YFSETQ. V gave up 6 bases and J gave up 2 bases, with 24 bases separating them. Together with reference TRBV5-1 and TRBJ2-7, the CDR3 gives the full variable domain: KAGVTQTPRYLIKTRGQQVTLSCSPISGHRSVSWYQQTPGQGLQFLFEYFSETQRNKGNFPGRFSGRQFSNSRSEMNVSTLELGDSALYLCASTPGAAGRFTYEQYFGPGTRLTVT.

This rearrangement joins TRBV11-2 to TRBJ2-1, with D possibly matching TRBD1 (6 bases). CDR1 and CDR2 (germline): SGHAT, FQNNGV. The V gene lost 2 bases and the J gene lost 6 bases, with 11 bases spanning the gap. The CDR3 has 14 residues. CDR3: CASSLSDRLNEQFF. In DNA, the CDR3 is TGTGCCAGCAGCTTATCCGACAGGCTCAATGAGCAGTTCTTC.

The CDR3 loop is CASSLSDRGRQPQHF. For the CDR3, the DNA is TGTGCCAGCAGTTTATCGGACAGGGGGCGGCAGCCCCAGCATTTT. The gene calls are TRBV28 and TRBJ1-5, with 11 bases that match TRBD1. The CDR3 is 15 amino acids. J was trimmed by 7 bases and V by 1 base; bases with no gene match: 3. The germline CDR1 and CDR2 sequences are MDHEN and SYDVKM.

V is TRBV27 and J is TRBJ2-1; D is unresolved. The germline V and J ends were trimmed by 0 bases and 4 bases, with 4 bases remaining between them. Germline V CDR1 and CDR2: MNHEY, SMNVEV (reference sequence). The CDR3 runs 13 residues. Here the CDR3 DNA reads TGTGCCAGCAGTTTATCCAATTACAATGAGCAGTTCTTC. Translated, it gives CASSLSNYNEQFF.